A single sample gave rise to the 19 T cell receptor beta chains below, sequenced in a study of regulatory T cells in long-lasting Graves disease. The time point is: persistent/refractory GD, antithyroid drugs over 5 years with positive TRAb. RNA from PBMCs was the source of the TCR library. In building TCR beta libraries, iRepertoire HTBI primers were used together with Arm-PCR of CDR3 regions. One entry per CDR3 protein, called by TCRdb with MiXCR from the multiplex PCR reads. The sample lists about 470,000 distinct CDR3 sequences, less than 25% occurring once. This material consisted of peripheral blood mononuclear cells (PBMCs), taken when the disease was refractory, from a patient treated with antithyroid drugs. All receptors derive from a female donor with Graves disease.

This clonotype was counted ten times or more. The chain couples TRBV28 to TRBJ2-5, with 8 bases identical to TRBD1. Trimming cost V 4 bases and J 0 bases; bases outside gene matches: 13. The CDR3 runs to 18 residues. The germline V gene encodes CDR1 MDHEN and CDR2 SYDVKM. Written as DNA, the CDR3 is TGTGCCAGCAGTTCCCCCTTCACGACAGGGGCACACCAAGAGACCCAGTACTTC. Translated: CASSSPFTTGAHQETQYF.

CDR3 nucleotide sequence: TGTGCCAGCAGTCTGGGGGGAGGGGTCGAGCAGTACTTC. Amino acids: CASSLGGGVEQYF. V usage is TRBV12-3 or TRBV12-4 and J usage is TRBJ2-7, with 7 bases identical to TRBD2. V shed 5 bases and J 6 bases; nucleotides not matched to a gene: 7. This CDR3 has 13 residues.

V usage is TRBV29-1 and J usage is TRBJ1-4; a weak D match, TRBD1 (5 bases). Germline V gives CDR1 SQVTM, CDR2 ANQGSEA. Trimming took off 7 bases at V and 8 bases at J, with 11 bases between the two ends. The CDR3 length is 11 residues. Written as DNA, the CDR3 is TGCAGCGCCCGTAGGGGCGAAAAACTGTTTTTT. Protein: CSARRGEKLFF.

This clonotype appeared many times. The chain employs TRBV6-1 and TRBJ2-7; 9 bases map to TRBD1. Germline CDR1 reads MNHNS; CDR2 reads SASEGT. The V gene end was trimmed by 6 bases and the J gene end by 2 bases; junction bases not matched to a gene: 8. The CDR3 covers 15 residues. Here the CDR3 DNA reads TGTGCCAGCAGGCTGGACAGGGGCCTTACCTACGAGCAGTACTTC. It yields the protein CASRLDRGLTYEQYF.

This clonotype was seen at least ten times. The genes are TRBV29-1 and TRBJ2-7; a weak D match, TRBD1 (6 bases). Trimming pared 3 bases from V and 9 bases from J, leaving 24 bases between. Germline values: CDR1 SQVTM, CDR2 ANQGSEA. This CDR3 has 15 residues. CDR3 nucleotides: TGCAGCGTTGAGGATGGGGGCCTACTCACTACGAGGCAGTACTTC. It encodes CSVEDGGLLTTRQYF.

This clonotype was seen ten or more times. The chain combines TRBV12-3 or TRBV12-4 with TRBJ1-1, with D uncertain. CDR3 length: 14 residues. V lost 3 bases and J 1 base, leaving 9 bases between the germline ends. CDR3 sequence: CASSLLTENTEAFF. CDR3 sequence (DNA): TGTGCCAGCAGTTTGTTGACGGAGAACACTGAAGCTTTCTTT.

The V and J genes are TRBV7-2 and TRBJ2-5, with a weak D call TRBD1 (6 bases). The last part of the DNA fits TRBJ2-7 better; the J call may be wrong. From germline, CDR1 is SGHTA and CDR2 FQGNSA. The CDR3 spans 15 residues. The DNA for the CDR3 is TGTGCCAGCAGCTTAGTGGCAGGGGAAACCTACGAGCAGTACTTC. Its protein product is CASSLVAGETYEQYF.

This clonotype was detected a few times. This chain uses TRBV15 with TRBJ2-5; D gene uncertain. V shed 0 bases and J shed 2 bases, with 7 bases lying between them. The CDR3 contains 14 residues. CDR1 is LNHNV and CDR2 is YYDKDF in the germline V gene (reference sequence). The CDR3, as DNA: TGTGCCACCAGCAGAGATCTGGTTCAAGAGACCCAGTACTTC. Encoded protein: CATSRDLVQETQYF.

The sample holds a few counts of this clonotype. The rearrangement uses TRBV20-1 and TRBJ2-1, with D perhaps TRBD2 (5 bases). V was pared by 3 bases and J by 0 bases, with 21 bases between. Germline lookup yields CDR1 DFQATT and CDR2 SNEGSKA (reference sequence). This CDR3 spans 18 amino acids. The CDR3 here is CSARDSPRLVSSYNEQFF. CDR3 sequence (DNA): TGCAGTGCTAGGGACTCCCCGCGCTTAGTAAGCTCCTACAATGAGCAGTTCTTC.

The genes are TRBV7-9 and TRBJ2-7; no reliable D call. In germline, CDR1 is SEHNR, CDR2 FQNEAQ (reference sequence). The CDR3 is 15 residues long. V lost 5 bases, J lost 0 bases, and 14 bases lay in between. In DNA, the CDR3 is TGTGCCAGCAGCCCAAGACCGAGCTACTCCTACGAGCAGTACTTC. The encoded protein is CASSPRPSYSYEQYF.

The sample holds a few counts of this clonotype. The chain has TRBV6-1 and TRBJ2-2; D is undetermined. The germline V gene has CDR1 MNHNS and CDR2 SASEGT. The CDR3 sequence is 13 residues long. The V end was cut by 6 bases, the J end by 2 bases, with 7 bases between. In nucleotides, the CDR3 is TGTGCCAGCAGGGAACCAAACACCGGGGAGCTGTTTTTT. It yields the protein CASREPNTGELFF.

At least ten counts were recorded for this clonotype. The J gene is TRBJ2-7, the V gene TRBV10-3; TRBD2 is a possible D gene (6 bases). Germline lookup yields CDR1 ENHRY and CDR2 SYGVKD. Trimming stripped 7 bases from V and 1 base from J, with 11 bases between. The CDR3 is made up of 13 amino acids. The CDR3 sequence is CAIKASESYEQYF. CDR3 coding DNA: TGTGCCATCAAGGCTAGCGAGTCCTACGAGCAGTACTTC.

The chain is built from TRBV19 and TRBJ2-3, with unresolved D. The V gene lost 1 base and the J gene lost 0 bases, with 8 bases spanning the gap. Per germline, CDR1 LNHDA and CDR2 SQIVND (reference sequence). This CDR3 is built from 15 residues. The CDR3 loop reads CASSIGSTSTDTQYF. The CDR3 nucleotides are TGTGCCAGTAGTATAGGGTCCACTAGCACAGATACGCAGTATTTT.

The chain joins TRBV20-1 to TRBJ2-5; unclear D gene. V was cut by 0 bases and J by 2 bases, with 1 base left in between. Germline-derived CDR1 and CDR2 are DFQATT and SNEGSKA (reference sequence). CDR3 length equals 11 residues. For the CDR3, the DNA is TGCAGTGCTAGAGAACAAGAGACCCAGTACTTC. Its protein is CSAREQETQYF.

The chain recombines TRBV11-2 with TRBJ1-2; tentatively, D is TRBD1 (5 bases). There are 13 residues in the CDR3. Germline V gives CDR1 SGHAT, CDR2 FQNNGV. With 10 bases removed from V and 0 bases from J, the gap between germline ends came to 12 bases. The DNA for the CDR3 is TGTGCCACCCGGGGCACCACTAACTATGGCTACACCTTC. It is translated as CATRGTTNYGYTF.

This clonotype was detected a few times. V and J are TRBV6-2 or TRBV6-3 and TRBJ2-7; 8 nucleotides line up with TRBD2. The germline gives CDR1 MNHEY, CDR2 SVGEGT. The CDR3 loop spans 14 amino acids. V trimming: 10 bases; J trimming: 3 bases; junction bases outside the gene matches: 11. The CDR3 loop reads CATRALAEYYEQYF. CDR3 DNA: TGTGCCACCAGAGCACTAGCGGAATACTACGAGCAGTACTTC.

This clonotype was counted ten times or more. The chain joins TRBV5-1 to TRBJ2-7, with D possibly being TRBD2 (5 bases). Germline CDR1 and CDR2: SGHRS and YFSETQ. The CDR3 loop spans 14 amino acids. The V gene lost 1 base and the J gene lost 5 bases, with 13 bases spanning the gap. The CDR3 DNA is TGCGCCAGCAGCTTGTATCGGGGTGGAGACGAGCAGTACTTC. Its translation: CASSLYRGGDEQYF.

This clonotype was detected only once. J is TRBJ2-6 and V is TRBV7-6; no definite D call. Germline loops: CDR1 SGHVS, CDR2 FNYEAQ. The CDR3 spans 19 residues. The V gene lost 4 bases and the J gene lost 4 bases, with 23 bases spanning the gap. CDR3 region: CASSSLFEPPGSGANVLTF. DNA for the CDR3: TGTGCCAGCAGCTCCCTTTTTGAGCCCCCAGGCTCCGGGGCCAACGTCCTGACTTTC.

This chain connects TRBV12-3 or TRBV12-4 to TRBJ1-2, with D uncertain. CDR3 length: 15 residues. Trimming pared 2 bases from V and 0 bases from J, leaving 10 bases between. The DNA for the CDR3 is TGTGCCAGCAGTTTAATGGCAGCCACTAACTATGGCTACACCTTC. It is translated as CASSLMAATNYGYTF.